This TCR beta chain was sequenced during a study of T cell repertoires in cytomegalovirus infection. Study-wide background: Researchers turned to recently identified HLA-C-restricted CMV epitopes as well as well-studied HLA-B-restricted ones. Evidence of both CMV infection and a matching HLA type came from public TCR beta signatures.

Study-wide points: Carriers of CMV and the relevant HLA type were discriminated by public TCR beta frequency.

Worth noting for this clonotype: Its antigen is currently unknown.

TCRdb fed the reads into MiXCR, producing one record per CDR3 protein. This sample carries about 78,000 distinct CDR3 sequences, 40% of them seen once, and the ten largest clones take 93%. The sequence was collected from a human donor in good health (CMV status not recorded). Some clones in this sample may be carry-over from other donors' samples. The sample consisted of CD8+ T cells from cultured PBMCs, taken from culture after CMV antigen stimulation.

CDR3 in amino acids: CAISGKFGGEGRSDTQYF. CDR3 DNA sequence: TGTGCCATCAGTGGTAAATTCGGCGGGGAAGGGAGGTCAGATACGCAGTATTTT. The chain recombines TRBV10-3 with TRBJ2-3; maybe TRBD2 (6 bases). Germline V gene sequence: CDR1 ENHRY, CDR2 SYGVKD. The CDR3 covers 18 residues. Trimming removed 4 bases from V and 4 bases from J, with 24 bases in between.